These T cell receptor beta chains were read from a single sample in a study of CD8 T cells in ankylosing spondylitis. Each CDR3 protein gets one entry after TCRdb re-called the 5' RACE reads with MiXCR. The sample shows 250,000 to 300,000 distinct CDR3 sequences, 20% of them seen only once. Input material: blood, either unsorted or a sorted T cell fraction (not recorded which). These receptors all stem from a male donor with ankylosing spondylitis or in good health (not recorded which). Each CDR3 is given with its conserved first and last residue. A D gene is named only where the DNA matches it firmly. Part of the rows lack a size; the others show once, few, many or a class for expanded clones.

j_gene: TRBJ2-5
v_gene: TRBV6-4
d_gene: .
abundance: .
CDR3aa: CASSDSRGIQETQYF
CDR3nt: TGTGCCAGCAGTGACTCTCGAGGTATCCAAGAGACCCAGTACTTC

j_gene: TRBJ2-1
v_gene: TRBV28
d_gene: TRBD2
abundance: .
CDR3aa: CASSLLGTSVANEQFF
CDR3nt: TGTGCCAGCAGTTTATTGGGGACTAGTGTCGCCAATGAGCAGTTCTTC

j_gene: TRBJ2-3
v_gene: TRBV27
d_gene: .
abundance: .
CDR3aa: CASSSERSTDTQYF
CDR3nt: TGTGCCAGCAGTTCTGAGCGCAGCACAGATACGCAGTATTTT

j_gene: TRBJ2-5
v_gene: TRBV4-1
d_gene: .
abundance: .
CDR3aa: CASSQDVRERETQYF
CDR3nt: TGCGCCAGCAGCCAAGATGTCCGGGAACGAGAGACCCAGTACTTC

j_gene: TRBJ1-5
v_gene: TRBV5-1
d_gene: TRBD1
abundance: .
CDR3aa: CASSLGDRGIQPQHF
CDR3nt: TGCGCCAGCAGCTTGGGGGACAGGGGGATACAGCCCCAGCATTTT

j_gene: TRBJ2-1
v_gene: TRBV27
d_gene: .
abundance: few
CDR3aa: CASSDLLGSYNEQFF
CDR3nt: TGTGCCAGCAGTGACCTTTTGGGCTCCTACAATGAGCAGTTCTTC

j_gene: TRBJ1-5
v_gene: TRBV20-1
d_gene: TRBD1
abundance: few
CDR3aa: CSAPDRGMGDQPQHF
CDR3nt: TGCAGTGCCCCGGACAGGGGGATGGGGGATCAGCCCCAGCATTTT

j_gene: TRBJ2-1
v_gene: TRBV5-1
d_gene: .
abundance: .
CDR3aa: CASNPGEGFEQFF
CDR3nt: TGCGCCAGCAACCCGGGTGAGGGTTTCGAGCAGTTCTTC

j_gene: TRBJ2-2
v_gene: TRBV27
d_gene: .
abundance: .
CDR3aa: CASRSGLGGELFF
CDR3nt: TGTGCCAGCAGGTCCGGACTGGGCGGGGAGCTGTTTTTT

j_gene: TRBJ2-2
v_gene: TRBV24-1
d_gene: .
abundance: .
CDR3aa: CATSLGTGELFF
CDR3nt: TGTGCCACCAGTTTAGGCACCGGGGAGCTGTTTTTT

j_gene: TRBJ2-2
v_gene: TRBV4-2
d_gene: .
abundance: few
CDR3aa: CASSQNGRPNTGELFF
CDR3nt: TGTGCCAGCAGCCAAAACGGACGGCCGAACACCGGGGAGCTGTTTTTT

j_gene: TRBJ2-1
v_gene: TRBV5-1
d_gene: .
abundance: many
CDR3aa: CASSPSFDEQFF
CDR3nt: TGCGCCAGCAGCCCTAGCTTCGATGAGCAGTTCTTC

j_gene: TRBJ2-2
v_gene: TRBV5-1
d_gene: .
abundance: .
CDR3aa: CASSLTAGVGELFF
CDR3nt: TGCGCCAGCAGCTTAACCGCCGGGGTCGGGGAGCTGTTTTTT

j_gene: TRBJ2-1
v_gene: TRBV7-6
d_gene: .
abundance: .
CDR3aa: CASSFDSPPYNEQFF
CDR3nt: TGTGCCAGCAGCTTTGACAGCCCTCCCTACAATGAGCAGTTCTTC

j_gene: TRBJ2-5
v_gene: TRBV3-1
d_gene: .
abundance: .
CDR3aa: CASRVGPGMETQYF
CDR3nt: TGTGCCAGCCGGGTGGGTCCGGGGATGGAGACCCAGTACTTC

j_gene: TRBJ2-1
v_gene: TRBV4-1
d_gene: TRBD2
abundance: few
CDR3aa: CASSQASGRSDNYNEQFF
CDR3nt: TGCGCCAGCAGCCAGGCTAGCGGGAGATCCGATAACTACAATGAGCAGTTCTTC

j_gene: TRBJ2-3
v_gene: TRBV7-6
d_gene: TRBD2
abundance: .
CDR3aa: CASSMRLAGDFGRSTDTQYF
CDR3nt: TGTGCCAGCAGCATGCGACTAGCGGGAGATTTCGGGCGAAGCACAGATACGCAGTATTTT

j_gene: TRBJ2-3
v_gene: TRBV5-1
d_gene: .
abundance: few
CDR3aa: CASSFGWGQGSTDTQYF
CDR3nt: TGCGCCAGCAGCTTCGGTTGGGGCCAGGGGAGCACAGATACGCAGTATTTT

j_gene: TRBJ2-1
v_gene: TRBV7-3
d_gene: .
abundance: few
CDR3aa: CASSLNSPGRKFF
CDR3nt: TGTGCCAGCAGCTTAAACTCTCCGGGACGGAAGTTCTTC

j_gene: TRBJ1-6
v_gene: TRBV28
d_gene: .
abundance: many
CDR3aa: CASSFNRGSPLHF
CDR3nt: TGTGCCAGCAGTTTCAATCGGGGTTCACCCCTCCACTTT

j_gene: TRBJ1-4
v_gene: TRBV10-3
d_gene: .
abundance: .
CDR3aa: CAISESRGRNEKLFF
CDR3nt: TGTGCCATCAGTGAGTCGAGAGGGCGAAACGAAAAACTGTTTTTT

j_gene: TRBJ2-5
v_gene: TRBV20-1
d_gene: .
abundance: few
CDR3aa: CSARGWVGTALQETQYF
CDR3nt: TGCAGTGCTAGAGGGTGGGTTGGGACTGCCTTACAAGAGACCCAGTACTTC

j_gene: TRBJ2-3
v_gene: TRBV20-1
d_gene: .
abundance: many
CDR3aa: CSASRLVGDTQYF
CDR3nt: TGCAGTGCTTCCCGACTAGTCGGAGATACGCAGTATTTT

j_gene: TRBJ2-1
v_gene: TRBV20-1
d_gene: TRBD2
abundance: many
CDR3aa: CSARNLGTSPNNEQFF
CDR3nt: TGCAGTGCTAGAAATTTGGGGACTAGCCCAAACAATGAGCAGTTCTTC

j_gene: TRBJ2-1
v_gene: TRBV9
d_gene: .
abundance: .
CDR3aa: CASSVEGAPADYNEQFF
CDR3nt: TGTGCCAGCAGCGTAGAGGGAGCACCTGCCGATTACAATGAGCAGTTCTTC

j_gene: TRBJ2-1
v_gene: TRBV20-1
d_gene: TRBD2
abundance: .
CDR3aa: CSARDRGTSPNEQFF
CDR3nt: TGCAGTGCTAGAGATAGGGGGACTAGCCCCAATGAGCAGTTCTTC

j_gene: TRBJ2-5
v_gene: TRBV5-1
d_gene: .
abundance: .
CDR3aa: CASRSGGSETQYF
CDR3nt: TGCGCCAGCCGTTCGGGGGGCTCGGAGACCCAGTACTTC

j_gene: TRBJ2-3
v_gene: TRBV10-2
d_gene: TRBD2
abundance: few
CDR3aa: CASSESSSGLQDTQYF
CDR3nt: TGCGCCAGCAGTGAGTCGTCTAGCGGCCTTCAAGATACGCAGTATTTT

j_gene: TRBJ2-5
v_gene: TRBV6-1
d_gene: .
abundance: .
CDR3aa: CASTLKGTLLETQYF
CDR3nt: TGTGCCAGCACCTTAAAAGGGACTCTTTTGGAGACCCAGTACTTC

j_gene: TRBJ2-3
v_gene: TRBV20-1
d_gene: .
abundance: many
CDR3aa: CSATPVDTQYF
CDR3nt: TGCAGTGCTACGCCCGTAGATACGCAGTATTTT

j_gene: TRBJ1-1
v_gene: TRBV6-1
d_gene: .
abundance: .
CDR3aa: CASSGQPENTEAFF
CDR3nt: TGTGCCAGCAGTGGGCAGCCCGAGAACACTGAAGCTTTCTTT

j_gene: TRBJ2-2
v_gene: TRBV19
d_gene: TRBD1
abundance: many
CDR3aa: CASSIRTGITGELFF
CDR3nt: TGTGCCAGTAGTATCAGGACAGGGATTACCGGGGAGCTGTTTTTT

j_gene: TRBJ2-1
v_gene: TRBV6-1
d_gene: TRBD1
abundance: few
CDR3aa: CASRPGQGAAEQFF
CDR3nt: TGTGCCAGCAGACCGGGACAGGGGGCGGCTGAGCAGTTCTTC

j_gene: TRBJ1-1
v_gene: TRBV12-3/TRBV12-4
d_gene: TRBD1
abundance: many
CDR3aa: CASRPPGQGGITEAFF
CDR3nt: TGTGCCAGCAGACCCCCGGGACAGGGGGGGATCACTGAAGCTTTCTTT